The 8 T cell receptor beta chains below all came from one sample that was sequenced in a study of cytomegalovirus exposure and HLA in healthy donors. Researchers ran the PCR with 60 Vbeta and 13 Jbeta primers. Using immunoSEQ multiplex PCR, the repertoire was profiled, and TCRdb retains in-frame clones only, with some absent. The table includes 95,000 to 150,000 clones, more than 60% detected once. Sequenced sample: PBMCs. The source is a woman in her forties or fifties in good health and CMV-seropositive.

The V call is TRBV18, the J call TRBJ1-1; 9 bases align to TRBD1. Losses at the gene ends were 4 bases for V and 3 bases for J; bases not matched to a gene: 9. This CDR3 is built from 16 residues. Germline V gene data show CDR1 as KGHSH and CDR2 as LQKENI. This CDR3 reads CASSQLQGTGYTEAFF. The CDR3 DNA reads as TGTGCCAGCTCACAACTCCAAGGGACAGGGTACACTGAAGCTTTCTTT.

The V and J genes are TRBV2 and TRBJ2-2; 11 bases line up with TRBD2. Germline V CDR1 and CDR2: SNHLY, FYNNEI. Trimming at V came to 3 bases and at J to 5 bases, leaving 2 bases not matched to a gene. There are 15 residues in the CDR3. This chain's CDR3 is CASSELAGGTGELFF. CDR3 coding DNA: TGTGCCAGCAGTGAGTTAGCGGGAGGGACCGGGGAGCTGTTTTTT.

This rearrangement joins TRBV7-9 to TRBJ1-4; 7 bases align to TRBD1. From germline, CDR1 is SEHNR and CDR2 FQNEAQ (reference sequence). The V and J ends lost 3 bases and 0 bases, in that order; junction bases with no gene match: 10. The CDR3 covers 18 residues. The CDR3 is CASSLYRQGPATNEKLFF. CDR3 nucleotides: TGTGCCAGCAGCTTGTATCGACAGGGACCAGCAACTAATGAAAAACTGTTTTTT.

The V gene is TRBV4-2, the J gene TRBJ2-3; 7 nucleotides agree with TRBD2. The CDR3 covers 18 residues. In germline, CDR1 is LGHNA, CDR2 YNFKEQ. The ends lost 4 bases at V and 2 bases at J; junction bases unmatched: 15. As DNA, the CDR3 is TGTGCCAGCAGCCTAGGATCAAGGGCTAGCGGACCCACAGATACGCAGTATTTT. As protein: CASSLGSRASGPTDTQYF.

The table lists this clone with a count of one. This chain connects TRBV4-3 to TRBJ1-5, with D possibly matching TRBD1 (5 bases). Germline CDR1 is LGHNA and CDR2 is YSLEER. The CDR3 is made up of 13 amino acids. V lost 4 bases and J 4 bases, leaving 8 bases between the germline ends. The CDR3 region is CASSLQVNQPQHF. CDR3 sequence (DNA): TGCGCCAGCAGCCTACAGGTAAATCAGCCCCAGCATTTT.

This clone was seen more than once but under ten times. The chain is built from TRBV5-1 and TRBJ2-7, with D tentatively TRBD2 (6 bases). The CDR3 contains 13 residues. The ends were cut back, 2 bases at V and 5 bases at J, with 11 bases in the middle. Per the germline V gene, CDR1 is SGHRS and CDR2 is YFSETQ. The CDR3 loop reads CASSFRDSHEQYF. The CDR3 nucleotides read TGCGCCAGCAGCTTCCGGGACTCTCACGAGCAGTACTTC.

The V gene is TRBV25-1, the J gene TRBJ2-3, with D tentatively TRBD2 (7 bases). Looked up from germline, CDR1 is MGHDK and CDR2 is SYGVNS. The V end lost 4 bases, the J end lost 0 bases, and 11 bases lay between the germline ends. This CDR3 has 15 residues. CDR3 protein: CASSVRGASTDTQYF. In DNA form, the CDR3 reads TGTGCCAGCAGTGTACGGGGGGCTAGCACAGATACGCAGTATTTT.

This chain links TRBV6-5 with TRBJ2-3; 10 bases align to TRBD1. The germline CDR1 and CDR2 sequences are MNHEY and SVGAGI. V shed 6 bases and J 3 bases; nucleotides not matched to a gene: 0. CDR3 length: 13 residues. The DNA of the CDR3 is TGTGCCAGCAGGGGACAGGGGACAGATACGCAGTATTTT. This gives the protein CASRGQGTDTQYF.